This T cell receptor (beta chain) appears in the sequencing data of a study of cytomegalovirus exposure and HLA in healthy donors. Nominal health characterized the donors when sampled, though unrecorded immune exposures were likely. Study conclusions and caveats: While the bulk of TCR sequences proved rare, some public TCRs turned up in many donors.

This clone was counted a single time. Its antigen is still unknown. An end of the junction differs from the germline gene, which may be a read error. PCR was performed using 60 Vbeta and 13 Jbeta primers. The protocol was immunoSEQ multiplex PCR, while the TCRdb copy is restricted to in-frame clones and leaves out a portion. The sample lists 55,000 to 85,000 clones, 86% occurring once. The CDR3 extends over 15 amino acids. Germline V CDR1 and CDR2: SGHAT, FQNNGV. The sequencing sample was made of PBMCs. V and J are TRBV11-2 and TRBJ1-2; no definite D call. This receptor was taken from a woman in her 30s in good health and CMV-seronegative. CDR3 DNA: TGTGCCAGCAGCGCCCACATTAAGAAGGACTATGGCCACACCTTC. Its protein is CASSAHIKKDYGHTF.